The 28 T cell receptor beta chains given below trace back to one sample, sequenced in a study of blood T cells in healthy people across ages. Through a sample-barcoded 5' primer and a J-beta primer mix, a second PCR was run for roughly 7 to 11 cycles. TCRdb reprocessed the 5' RACE reads with MiXCR, giving one entry per CDR3 protein. The sample holds approximately 350,000 distinct CDR3 sequences; roughly half are singletons and the top ten take 50% to 65%. Material: blood. Receptor source: a man aged 55-75 years in good health.

The chain is built from TRBV7-9 and TRBJ1-2, with D perhaps matching TRBD1 (6 bases). The CDR3 runs 13 residues. Germline assignment: CDR1 SEHNR and CDR2 FQNEAQ (reference sequence). Trimming stripped 11 bases from V and 7 bases from J, with 20 bases between. CDR3 sequence (DNA): TGTGCCGGCGCCCAGGGACAAGGAGGTGGCTACACCTTC. Its protein is CAGAQGQGGGYTF. The entire variable domain, with the rest obtained from reference TRBV7-9 and TRBJ1-2, is as follows: DTGVSQNPRHKITKRGQNVTFRCDPISEHNRLYWYRQTLGQGPEFLTYFQNEAQLEKSRLLSDRFSAERPKGSFSTLEIQRTEQGDSAMYLCAGAQGQGGGYTFGSGTRLTVV.

The V and J genes are TRBV10-3 and TRBJ2-7; 7 nucleotides align to TRBD1. CDR1 and CDR2 from the germline V gene are ENHRY and SYGVKD. The CDR3 runs 14 residues. J lost 0 bases, V lost 6 bases, and 5 bases had no gene match. The CDR3 sequence: CAIRIGTDSYEQYF. The DNA of the CDR3 is TGTGCCATCAGAATCGGGACAGACTCCTACGAGCAGTACTTC.

This clonotype occurred many times. V usage is TRBV6-2 or TRBV6-3 and J usage is TRBJ1-2; no clear D gene. The length of the CDR3 is 12 residues. Germline values: CDR1 MNHEY, CDR2 SVGEGT. Trimming pared 8 bases from V and 4 bases from J, leaving 11 bases between. The CDR3 DNA is TGTGCCAGCTACGGAGTACCCTATGGCTACACCTTC. Translated, it gives CASYGVPYGYTF.

Ten or more counts support this clonotype. The chain links TRBV11-2 to TRBJ2-5; no firm D call. In germline, CDR1 is SGHAT, CDR2 FQNNGV. This CDR3 comprises 10 residues. V dropped 3 bases and J dropped 11 bases, with 7 bases sitting between them. In DNA form, the CDR3 reads TGTGCCAGCAGCTTTACCAGGCAGTACTTC. It translates to CASSFTRQYF.

The genes are TRBV28 and TRBJ2-5; the match to TRBD2 covers 13 bases. Trimming removed 10 bases from V and 2 bases from J; junction bases left unmatched: 7. In germline, CDR1 is MDHEN, CDR2 SYDVKM. The CDR3 has 15 residues. The CDR3 coding sequence is TGTGCCATAGGACTAGCGGGAGTAGGACAAGAGACCCAGTACTTC. Its translation: CAIGLAGVGQETQYF.

This clonotype showed up many times. The chain carries TRBV5-6 and TRBJ2-3; the D is unclear. Per germline, CDR1 SGHDT and CDR2 YYEEEE. The CDR3 is 13 amino acids. V lost 3 bases and J 5 bases, leaving 10 bases between the germline ends. CDR3 bases: TGTGCCAGCAGCTGGACCCTGAGAGATACGCAGTATTTT. Translation: CASSWTLRDTQYF.

The sample holds a few counts of this clonotype. The chain couples TRBV25-1 to TRBJ1-2, with TRBD1 identical over 8 bases. The CDR3 loop spans 14 amino acids. Unmatched junction bases numbered 5, after V lost 4 bases and J lost 4 bases. Per the germline V gene, CDR1 is MGHDK and CDR2 is SYGVNS. This CDR3 is CASSGPGGGYGYTF. As DNA, the CDR3 is TGTGCCAGCAGTGGGCCAGGGGGCGGCTATGGCTACACCTTC.

This chain joins TRBV4-3 and TRBJ2-7, with D tentatively TRBD2 (6 bases). The germline gives CDR1 LGHNA, CDR2 YSLEER. The CDR3 is 15 amino acids. Trimming took off 0 bases at V and 0 bases at J, with 9 bases between the two ends. In DNA, the CDR3 is TGCGCCAGCAGCCAAGACTGGCGGGACTCCTACGAGCAGTACTTC. It encodes CASSQDWRDSYEQYF.

J is TRBJ2-1 and V is TRBV7-2; D perhaps matches TRBD2 (6 bases). Between the trimmed V and J ends, which lost 4 bases and 5 bases, there was a span of 15 bases. Per the germline V gene, CDR1 is SGHTA and CDR2 is FQGNSA. The CDR3 totals 15 residues. CDR3 sequence reads: CASSSRVAGNNEQFF. The CDR3 DNA follows: TGTGCCAGCAGCTCCCGCGTGGCGGGAAACAATGAGCAGTTCTTC.

The V gene is TRBV28, the J gene TRBJ2-5, with D possibly called TRBD1 or TRBD2 (5 bases each). Germline V gives CDR1 MDHEN, CDR2 SYDVKM. Trimming removed 6 bases at V and 4 bases at J, with 12 bases between. The CDR3 spans 13 residues. The CDR3: CASRMGVVETQYF. CDR3 nucleotides: TGTGCCAGCAGGATGGGGGTAGTAGAGACCCAGTACTTC.

The CDR3 DNA is TGTGCCAGCAGTCTACCCCGGACAGGGTTTTTAGAGACCCAGTACTTC. Its translation: CASSLPRTGFLETQYF. The chain joins TRBV25-1 to TRBJ2-5; TRBD1 aligns across 8 bases. Germline lookup yields CDR1 MGHDK and CDR2 SYGVNS. The CDR3 consists of 16 residues. V shed 5 bases, J shed 4 bases, and the junction held 12 bases outside the gene matches. Full variable domain (rest looked up from reference TRBV25-1 and TRBJ2-5): EADIYQTPRYLVIGTGKKITLECSQTMGHDKMYWYQQDPGMELHLIHYSYGVNSTEKGDLSSESTVSRIRTEHFPLTLESARPSHTSQYLCASSLPRTGFLETQYFGPGTRLLVL.

This clonotype was observed a few times. V and J are TRBV27 and TRBJ1-2; D is uncertain. The germline gives CDR1 MNHEY, CDR2 SMNVEV (reference sequence). The CDR3 consists of 13 residues. V was cut by 4 bases and J by 1 base, with 7 bases left in between. CDR3 region: CASSSVNNYGYTF. The CDR3 coding sequence is TGTGCCAGCAGTTCCGTCAATAACTATGGCTACACCTTC.

The CDR3 nucleotides read TGCAGTGCTGGAAAGGGGGGGGCAGATACGCAGTATTTT. Its translation is CSAGKGGADTQYF. The V gene is TRBV20-1, the J gene TRBJ2-3; possibly TRBD2 for D (7 bases). This CDR3 comprises 13 residues. The V and J ends lost 5 bases and 4 bases respectively, with 13 bases between them. CDR1 DFQATT and CDR2 SNEGSKA come from the germline V gene (reference sequence).

The J gene is TRBJ2-7, the V gene TRBV28, with TRBD1 matching 9 bases. V dropped 6 bases and J dropped 7; count of bases not matched to a gene: 13. The CDR3 length is 15 residues. Germline loops: CDR1 MDHEN, CDR2 SYDVKM. CDR3 nucleotide sequence: TGTGCCAGCAGCTCCCCGGGACAGGGAGACAGGGAGCAGTACTTC. This gives the protein CASSSPGQGDREQYF.

This clonotype was observed a few times. V and J are TRBV11-2 and TRBJ2-7, with 12 bases matching TRBD1. Germline trimming cut 5 bases from V and 3 bases from J; bases unmatched to any gene: 5. Germline lookup yields CDR1 SGHAT and CDR2 FQNNGV. This CDR3 contains 15 residues. CDR3 amino acids: CASSPGQGASYEQYF. CDR3 bases: TGTGCCAGCAGCCCGGGACAGGGGGCTAGCTACGAGCAGTACTTC.

This chain connects TRBV7-9 to TRBJ2-4; D gene ambiguous. In germline, CDR1 is SEHNR, CDR2 FQNEAQ (reference sequence). The V gene lost 3 bases and the J gene lost 5 bases, with 11 bases spanning the gap. The CDR3 is 14 residues long. CDR3 region: CASSFGPSQNIQYF. The CDR3, as DNA: TGTGCCAGCAGCTTTGGGCCCAGCCAAAACATTCAGTACTTC.

The CDR3 DNA reads as TGTGCCAGCAGTGTCCGGGGGGGCCTCGCAGATACGCAGTATTTT. This translates into CASSVRGGLADTQYF. The chain employs TRBV2 and TRBJ2-3, with 8 bases identical to TRBD2. Germline V gives CDR1 SNHLY, CDR2 FYNNEI. CDR3 length equals 15 residues. V lost 4 bases, J lost 4 bases, and 7 bases stayed unmatched.

In regard to this clonotype: A much bigger clone sits one base away, suggesting this may be a read error. The chain combines TRBV11-2 with TRBJ2-1; 8 nucleotides match TRBD1. The end of the DNA aligns better with TRBJ2-7, so the J call may be wrong. Per the germline V gene, CDR1 is SGHAT and CDR2 is FQNNGV. The CDR3 sequence is 16 residues long. The CDR3 bases are TGTGCCAGCAGCCTCTCGGACAGGGAGGACTACAATGAGCAGTACTTC. Amino acids: CASSLSDREDYNEQYF.

The CDR3 protein is CASSLDRATSSDTQYF. Written as DNA, the CDR3 is TGTGCCAGCAGTCTGGACAGGGCGACTAGCTCAGATACGCAGTATTTT. The V call is TRBV28, the J call TRBJ2-3; a possible D gene is TRBD1 (8 bases). The germline V and J ends were trimmed by 5 bases and 4 bases, with 19 bases remaining between them. CDR3 size: 16 residues. Germline V gene data show CDR1 as MDHEN and CDR2 as SYDVKM. The full variable domain, rest sourced from reference TRBV28 and TRBJ2-3, is DVKVTQSSRYLVKRTGEKVFLECVQDMDHENMFWYRQDPGLGLRLIYFSYDVKMKEKGDIPEGYSVSREKKERFSLILESASTNQTSMYLCASSLDRATSSDTQYFGPGTRLTVL.

The chain links TRBV6-5 to TRBJ1-2; D remains ambiguous. CDR1 and CDR2 (germline): MNHEY, SVGAGI. The CDR3 totals 14 residues. V lost 5 bases, J lost 4 bases, and 14 bases lay in between. For the CDR3, the DNA is TGTGCCAGCAGTCCCGACGAAATGGGCTATGGCTACACCTTC. This encodes CASSPDEMGYGYTF.

This clonotype was observed a few times. V and J are TRBV29-1 and TRBJ1-1, with D perhaps TRBD1 (5 bases). Trimming shortened V by 5 bases and J by 10 bases, and 11 bases separated the two germline ends. This CDR3 is 10 amino acids long. CDR1 SQVTM and CDR2 ANQGSEA come from the germline V gene. CDR3 region: CSVYDSRAFF. The CDR3 DNA reads TGCAGCGTTTATGACAGCCGAGCTTTCTTT.

This chain uses TRBV20-1 with TRBJ2-4, with 11 nucleotides matching TRBD2. With the DNA end fitting TRBJ2-7 better, the J assignment may be wrong. This CDR3 is built from 15 residues. Germline CDR1 is DFQATT and CDR2 is SNEGSKA (reference sequence). CDR3 protein: CSAKSGTSGTYEQYF. The CDR3 DNA reads as TGCAGTGCTAAGTCCGGGACTAGCGGCACCTACGAGCAGTACTTC.

Worth noting for this clonotype: A much bigger clone sits one base away, suggesting this may be a read error. V usage is TRBV7-2 and J usage is TRBJ2-1; D call uncertain. This CDR3 contains 12 residues. The V gene's germline CDR1 is SGHTA and CDR2 FQGNSA. The V end was cut by 1 base, the J end by 7 bases, with 5 bases between. CDR3 DNA: TGTGCCAGCAGCTTAGTGGAAAATGAGCAGTTCTTC. It specifies CASSLVENEQFF.

This chain links TRBV20-1 with TRBJ2-3; TRBD2 aligns across 7 bases. V shed 5 bases, J shed 0 bases, and the junction held 8 bases outside the gene matches. The CDR3 loop spans 15 amino acids. CDR1 DFQATT and CDR2 SNEGSKA come from the germline V gene (reference sequence). As DNA, the CDR3 is TGCAGTGCTGGATCTAGCGGAGGGAGCACAGATACGCAGTATTTT. Its translation is CSAGSSGGSTDTQYF.

This clonotype was counted at least ten times. V and J are TRBV20-1 and TRBJ2-1; D is perhaps TRBD1 (5 bases). The CDR3 is 15 residues long. Trimming shortened V by 0 bases and J by 4 bases, and 13 bases separated the two germline ends. Germline values: CDR1 DFQATT, CDR2 SNEGSKA (reference sequence). The DNA for the CDR3 is TGCAGTGCTAGAGATGGCAGGGCTACGTACAATGAGCAGTTCTTC. Translation: CSARDGRATYNEQFF.

This clonotype was seen ten or more times. This chain links TRBV7-6 with TRBJ2-1, with 9 bases fitting TRBD2. The V gene end was trimmed by 3 bases and the J gene end by 0 bases; junction bases not matched to a gene: 6. This CDR3 comprises 17 residues. From germline, CDR1 is SGHVS and CDR2 FNYEAQ. CDR3 sequence: CASSLKAGGLSYNEQFF. In DNA, the CDR3 is TGTGCCAGCAGCTTGAAAGCGGGAGGCCTCTCCTACAATGAGCAGTTCTTC.

The chain uses TRBV5-1 and TRBJ2-4; 8 nucleotides match TRBD1. The CDR3 contains 16 residues. The V segment lost 4 bases and the J segment 13 bases; nucleotides outside the gene matches: 19. CDR1 SGHRS and CDR2 YFSETQ come from the germline V gene. This chain's CDR3 is CASSGAVTGAHREQYF. For the CDR3, the DNA is TGCGCCAGCAGCGGGGCCGTGACAGGGGCCCACCGGGAGCAGTACTTC.

The V call is TRBV7-2, the J call TRBJ1-5; D gene uncertain. Germline V CDR1 and CDR2: SGHTA, FQGNSA. The CDR3 sequence is 13 residues long. Trimming stripped 5 bases from V and 3 bases from J, with 8 bases between. CDR3 DNA: TGTGCCAGCAGCAAGGACGTCAATCAGCCCCAGCATTTT. Protein sequence: CASSKDVNQPQHF.